Listed below are T cell receptor beta chains from one sample, sequenced in a study of TIL therapy for anti-PD-1-resistant metastatic lung cancer. The repertoire was sequenced with immunoSEQ multiplex PCR; TCRdb's copy has only in-frame clones and lacks some. The sample comprises about 32,000 clones, 74% of which are singletons, and 2.5% to 3% rests with the top ten. This sample comprised blood, obtained at baseline. These TCRs come from a woman between 25 and 80 years old with non-small cell lung cancer. CDR3s include the opening cysteine and the closing phenylalanine or tryptophan. D genes are given only for firm matches. Part of the rows lack a size; the others show once, few, many or a class for expanded clones.

J gene,D gene,clone size,V gene,CDR3 DNA,CDR3 protein
TRBJ1-2,-,-,TRBV5-1,TGCGCCAGCAGCCCGCGACAGACTGGAGATGGCTACACCTTC,CASSPRQTGDGYTF
TRBJ2-3,-,-,TRBV7-6,TGTGCCAGCAGCTTAGTTGGGGGAAGCACAGATACGCAGTATTTT,CASSLVGGSTDTQYF
TRBJ2-5,-,-,TRBV12-5,TGTGCTAGTGGTTGGGTGGCCTTGGGGCTAGAGACCCAGTACTTC,CASGWVALGLETQYF
TRBJ1-1,TRBD1,-,TRBV5-1,TGCGCCAGCAGCTTAAATCCGGGACAGCTAAACACTGAAGCTTTCTTT,CASSLNPGQLNTEAFF
TRBJ2-5,-,-,TRBV7-6,TGTGCCACCGGGCGGACCATAACGGAGACCCAGTACTTC,CATGRTITETQYF
TRBJ1-1,-,-,TRBV7-9,TGTGCCAGCAGCTTAGGTTTGGGGCTGAACACTGAAGCTTTCTTT,CASSLGLGLNTEAFF
TRBJ2-1,-,-,TRBV14,TGTGCCAGCAGCCCGATGGGGCGATACAATGAGCAGTTCTTC,CASSPMGRYNEQFF
TRBJ2-7,-,-,TRBV30,TGTGCCTGGAGTACTGAGGCCTCGAGGGAGCAGTACTTC,CAWSTEASREQYF
TRBJ2-3,TRBD2,-,TRBV10-1,TGCGCCAGCAGACTAAGCGGGAGGACACATATCACAGATACGCAGTATTTT,CASRLSGRTHITDTQYF
TRBJ2-3,TRBD2,once,TRBV30,TGTGCCTGGAGTAGGGCGGGAGGTATTGCTGATACGCAGTATTTT,CAWSRAGGIADTQYF
TRBJ2-3,TRBD2,once,TRBV9,TGTGCCAGCAGCGCTGCTAGCGGGAGCACAGATACGCAGTATTTT,CASSAASGSTDTQYF
TRBJ2-4,-,few,TRBV12-5,TGTGCTAGTGGTTTGGTAATTGCCCGGGAGGCCAAAAACATTCAGTACTTC,CASGLVIAREAKNIQYF
TRBJ1-1,-,-,TRBV19,TGTGCCAGTAGTATCCCAGGGATGAACACTGAAGCTTTCTTT,CASSIPGMNTEAFF
TRBJ2-5,TRBD2,-,TRBV5-1,TGCGCCAGCAGCATAGGGACTAGCGGGACAGAGACCCAGTACTTC,CASSIGTSGTETQYF
TRBJ2-2,-,few,TRBV19,TGTGCCAGTAGTATTAGCGGAGCCACCGGGGAGCTGTTTTTT,CASSISGATGELFF
TRBJ1-2,-,-,TRBV7-8,TGTGCCAGCAGCCCAGTGGGCAAACAGAGCTATGGCTACACCTTC,CASSPVGKQSYGYTF
TRBJ1-5,-,-,TRBV6-4,TGTGCCAGCAGTGAAGGCAGGGGACAGCCCCAGCATTTT,CASSEGRGQPQHF
TRBJ2-1,-,-,TRBV7-2,TGTGCCAGCAGCTTAGCGAGCTCCTACAATGAGCAGTTCTTC,CASSLASSYNEQFF
TRBJ2-7,TRBD2,-,TRBV7-2,TGTGCCAGCAGCTCGACTAGCGGGGATACCTACGAGCAGTACTTC,CASSSTSGDTYEQYF
TRBJ2-4,-,-,TRBV7-6,TGTGCCAGCAGCTTAAGGGTTTCAACAGAGGGCGGCATTCAGTACTTC,CASSLRVSTEGGIQYF
TRBJ2-5,-,-,TRBV11-2,TGTGCCAGCAGCTTCGGGGGCAAGAAGGAGACCCAGTACTTC,CASSFGGKKETQYF
TRBJ1-1,TRBD1,few,TRBV7-2,TGTGCCAGCAGCTTTGGGACAGGGGGGAACACTGAAGCTTTCTTT,CASSFGTGGNTEAFF
TRBJ2-3,TRBD2,-,TRBV19,TGTGCCAGTAGACCCGGGACTAGCGGGGCTGTCACAGATACGCAGTATTTT,CASRPGTSGAVTDTQYF
TRBJ2-1,-,-,TRBV11-2,TGTGCCAGCAGCACAATCAACAGGGGAGCGGGTCAAGGGTATGAGCAGTTCTTC,CASSTINRGAGQGYEQFF
TRBJ1-5,-,-,TRBV9,TGTGCCAGCAGCGTAAGTGAGCTAAGCAATCAGCCCCAGCATTTT,CASSVSELSNQPQHF
TRBJ1-1,-,-,TRBV7-2,TGTGCCAGCAGCTGGAACCAGGGGAACTTGAACACTGAAGCTTTCTTT,CASSWNQGNLNTEAFF
TRBJ2-5,TRBD1,once,TRBV7-6,TGTGCCAGCAGCAATCGGGACAGGGTCGCGGAGACCCAGTACTTC,CASSNRDRVAETQYF
TRBJ2-7,TRBD1,-,TRBV6-5,TGTGCCAGCAATCAGGGGGATTATCCCTACGAGCAGTACTTC,CASNQGDYPYEQYF
TRBJ2-2,TRBD2,-,TRBV19,TGTGCCAGTAGTGCGGCAGTGGTCGGGACTAGCGGGAGTACCGGGGAGCTGTTTTTT,CASSAAVVGTSGSTGELFF
TRBJ2-5,TRBD1,-,TRBV18,TGTGCCAGCTCCCCCGCCCGGACAGGTGCTCAAAGCCAAGAGACCCAGTACTTC,CASSPARTGAQSQETQYF
TRBJ1-3,-,once,TRBV2,TGTGCCAGCGGGGGGCGGGACTCTGGAAACACCATATATTTT,CASGGRDSGNTIYF
TRBJ2-3,TRBD2,-,TRBV7-6,TGTGCCAGCAGCTCGTCTAGCGGGCGCACAGATACGCAGTATTTT,CASSSSSGRTDTQYF
TRBJ2-3,-,-,TRBV7-2,TGTGCCAGCAGAGGCCTAGACCCCACAGATACGCAGTATTTT,CASRGLDPTDTQYF
TRBJ2-1,-,-,TRBV2,TGTGCCAGCAGTGGTTGGGGGGGGGACAACAATGAGCAGTTCTTC,CASSGWGGDNNEQFF
TRBJ2-7,-,-,TRBV6-1,TGTGCCAGCAGGCTACAGGGAACCAACGAGCAGTACTTC,CASRLQGTNEQYF
TRBJ2-3,-,once,TRBV10-3,TGTGCCATCAGTGAGTCCCAAAGGGCGGGACCCACAGATACGCAGTATTTT,CAISESQRAGPTDTQYF
TRBJ1-1,TRBD1,-,TRBV6-5,TGTGCCAGCAGTCCGGGACAGGGGGCGCCCACTGAAGCTTTCTTT,CASSPGQGAPTEAFF
TRBJ2-5,-,-,TRBV10-2,TGCGCCAGCAGTGAGTCGGCAGCCACTCAAGAGACCCAGTACTTC,CASSESAATQETQYF
TRBJ2-1,-,few,TRBV10-1,TGCGCCAGCAGTGAGTCCTCAGGGCTAGCAATCAATGAGCAGTTCTTC,CASSESSGLAINEQFF
TRBJ1-1,-,-,TRBV6-5,TGTGCCAGCCGACCTCAGAGGGGGAACACTGAAGCTTTCTTT,CASRPQRGNTEAFF
TRBJ2-1,-,-,TRBV5-1,TGCGCCAGCAGCTTGGATTCTAGTACGGGTGAGCAGTTCTTC,CASSLDSSTGEQFF
TRBJ2-7,-,-,TRBV30,TGTGCCTGGAGCCACGGATCCTACGAGCAGTACTTC,CAWSHGSYEQYF
TRBJ1-6,TRBD1,-,TRBV6-6,TGTGCCAGCAGTCGAGGGACAGGGGTCGAAGACTCACCCCTCCACTTT,CASSRGTGVEDSPLHF
TRBJ2-1,TRBD1,few,TRBV19,TGTGCCAGTAGCGGGACAGGGTTTTTCCTCAGAGTCTCCTACAATGAGCAGTTCTTC,CASSGTGFFLRVSYNEQFF
TRBJ2-7,-,-,TRBV25-1,TGTGCCAGCGAACGAGTAACCAACGAGCAGTACTTC,CASERVTNEQYF
TRBJ1-1,-,few,TRBV29-1,TGCAGCGTGGGACACACTGAAGCTTTCTTT,CSVGHTEAFF
TRBJ2-3,TRBD2,-,TRBV4-1,TGCGCCAGCAGCTTACTAGCGGTCTACACAGATACGCAGTATTTT,CASSLLAVYTDTQYF
TRBJ2-2,TRBD2,-,TRBV6-4,TGTGCCAGCAGCGAACTAGCGAGGACCGGGGAGCTGTTTTTT,CASSELARTGELFF
TRBJ1-1,-,few,TRBV2,TGTGCCAGCAGTGCCCAAACAGGGTATCCGGCTTTCTTT,CASSAQTGYPAFF
TRBJ2-7,-,-,TRBV4-1,TGCGCCAGCAGCCAAGATCCAGGGTTCCCCCCTACAGAGCAGTACTTC,CASSQDPGFPPTEQYF
TRBJ2-1,TRBD2,-,TRBV7-9,TGTGCCAGCAGCTTCACCTTTGAGCGGGAGGGCTATAATCAGTTCTTC,CASSFTFEREGYNQFF
TRBJ2-7,TRBD2,-,TRBV19,TGTGCCAGTAATCAGAACGGGAGGGTCCAATTC,CASNQNGRVQF
TRBJ1-5,-,-,TRBV10-2,TGCGCCAGCAGTGAGAGACCCAATCAGCCCCAGCATTTT,CASSERPNQPQHF
TRBJ2-5,-,-,TRBV6-5,TGTGCCAGCAGTACAGGATCAGAGACCCAGTACTTC,CASSTGSETQYF
TRBJ1-5,-,-,TRBV7-6,TGTGCCAGCAGCTTAGGGCGGAATCAGCCCCAGCATTTT,CASSLGRNQPQHF